One and the same sample provided the 17 T cell receptor beta chains below, sequenced in a study of control samples from healthy donors and cancer patients. Repertoires were generated with immunoSEQ multiplex PCR, while TCRdb's copy carries only in-frame clones and drops some. The sample records fewer than 110,000 clones, about 89% being singletons. Material: PBMCs. These receptors were taken from a man aged 55-75 years with lung cancer.

The sample holds one count of this clone. The chain has TRBV5-4 and TRBJ2-7; 7 bases are shared with TRBD1. Germline CDR1 and CDR2: SGHNT and YYREEE (reference sequence). The CDR3 is 14 residues long. V was clipped by 6 bases and J by 4 bases; unmatched bases: 10. The CDR3 nucleotides are TGTGCCAGCACCCGTGGACAGGAGACGTACGAGCAGTACTTC. Amino acid sequence: CASTRGQETYEQYF.

With regard to this clone: The sample contains more than one DNA sequence encoding this CDR3. The CDR3, as DNA: TGTGCCAGCAGTTACTCAATGAGCTCCTACAATGAGCAGTTCTTC. Residues: CASSYSMSSYNEQFF. The V and J genes are TRBV6-5 and TRBJ2-1; no definite D call. Trimming took off 0 bases at V and 0 bases at J, with 6 bases between the two ends. The CDR3 loop spans 15 amino acids. Germline lookup yields CDR1 MNHEY and CDR2 SVGAGI.

The V and J genes are TRBV7-9 and TRBJ2-3, with 9 positions matching TRBD2. The junction had 10 bases not matched to a gene; V was cut back by 4 bases and J by 2 bases. This CDR3 spans 17 amino acids. Germline V CDR1 and CDR2: SEHNR, FQNEAQ (reference sequence). The CDR3 sequence is CASSSPRASGDTDTQYF. The CDR3 region has the DNA TGTGCCAGCAGCTCCCCGAGGGCTAGCGGGGACACAGATACGCAGTATTTT.

This clone showed up just once. The chain links TRBV6-6 to TRBJ2-1; D tentatively reads TRBD1 or TRBD2 (5 bases each). CDR1 and CDR2 (germline): MNHNY, SVGAGI (reference sequence). The CDR3 has 12 residues. V lost 7 bases and J lost 6, with 10 bases in between. The CDR3 nucleotides read TGTGCCAGCATACGAGGGACCAATGAGCAGTTCTTC. Translated: CASIRGTNEQFF.

The V gene is TRBV5-1, the J gene TRBJ1-1, with D tentatively TRBD1 (5 bases). The germline V and J ends were trimmed by 4 bases and 1 base, with 11 bases remaining between them. CDR3 length: 14 residues. Per germline, CDR1 SGHRS and CDR2 YFSETQ. CDR3 bases: TGCGCCAGCAGCGGACCGACAGCGAACACTGAAGCTTTCTTT. This translates into CASSGPTANTEAFF.

The sample holds a few counts of this clone. This chain links TRBV10-2 with TRBJ2-2, with D perhaps TRBD1 (6 bases). The CDR3 has 16 amino acids. Deletions cut 6 bases from V and 0 bases from J, with 14 bases between. Per the germline V gene, CDR1 is WSHSY and CDR2 is SAAADI. CDR3 region: CASSAQGTANTGELFF. CDR3 sequence (DNA): TGCGCCAGCAGCGCTCAGGGGACCGCGAACACCGGGGAGCTGTTTTTT.

V is TRBV7-3 and J is TRBJ1-1, with D perhaps TRBD1 (6 bases). This CDR3 comprises 12 residues. V lost 5 bases, J lost 3 bases, and 7 bases lay in between. Germline V gives CDR1 SGHTA, CDR2 FQGTGA. The CDR3 sequence is CASSAGDTEAFF. The CDR3 DNA reads TGTGCCAGCAGCGCAGGGGACACTGAAGCTTTCTTT.

The chain has TRBV13 and TRBJ1-1; D is perhaps TRBD1 (6 bases). V was trimmed by 5 bases and J by 4 bases, leaving 17 bases between them. CDR1 is PRHDT, CDR2 FYEKMQ, per germline (reference sequence). This CDR3 is 15 amino acids long. CDR3 DNA sequence: TGTGCCAGCAGCCCATGGGGGGCAGGTGGCACTGAAGCTTTCTTT. Translating it yields CASSPWGAGGTEAFF.

V is TRBV5-1 and J is TRBJ1-4; no firm D call. The germline CDR1 and CDR2 sequences are SGHRS and YFSETQ. The CDR3 is 15 residues long. Trimming took 0 bases from V and 7 from J, leaving 13 bases between them. CDR3 region: CASSLVGWIAEKLFF. The CDR3 nucleotides are TGCGCCAGCAGCTTGGTTGGGTGGATCGCTGAAAAACTGTTTTTT.

This chain uses TRBV5-1 with TRBJ2-5, with 11 bases aligning to TRBD2. The CDR3 contains 18 residues. J lost 0 bases, V lost 2 bases, and 9 bases had no gene match. The germline V gene has CDR1 SGHRS and CDR2 YFSETQ. This CDR3 reads CASSFIPSGGRYQETQYF. The CDR3 DNA follows: TGCGCCAGCAGCTTTATCCCTAGCGGGGGGCGTTACCAAGAGACCCAGTACTTC.

The CDR3 DNA is TGTGCCAGCAGCCGTATCTCTAGCGGGGTCTACGAGCAGTACTTC. Translating gives CASSRISSGVYEQYF. The chain links TRBV11-2 to TRBJ2-7, with TRBD2 matching over 9 bases. The CDR3 totals 15 residues. Germline assignment: CDR1 SGHAT and CDR2 FQNNGV. Trimming took 5 bases from V and 3 from J; bases not matched to a gene: 8.

This chain connects TRBV5-1 to TRBJ1-4; possibly TRBD1 for D (5 bases). CDR1 and CDR2 from the germline V gene are SGHRS and YFSETQ. CDR3 length: 14 residues. V shed 4 bases and J shed 9 bases, with 16 bases lying between them. The CDR3 coding sequence is TGCGCCAGCAGCCCTGGGACGGGAGAGAAAAAACTGTTTTTT. Translation: CASSPGTGEKKLFF.

The CDR3 nucleotides read TGTGCCACCAGTGAGCGAGACACCGGGGAGCTGTTTTTT. This sequence encodes CATSERDTGELFF. The chain combines TRBV24-1 with TRBJ2-2; D unclear. The CDR3 extends over 13 amino acids. The V end lost 4 bases, the J end lost 3 bases, and 5 bases lay between the germline ends. CDR1 is KGHDR, CDR2 SFDVKD, per germline.

The rearrangement joins TRBV5-8 to TRBJ1-4, with 10 bases matching TRBD1. Looked up from germline, CDR1 is SGHTS and CDR2 is YDEGEE. The CDR3 loop spans 16 amino acids. The J segment lost 0 bases and the V segment lost 4 bases, leaving 3 bases of the junction unmatched. The CDR3 DNA follows: TGTGCCAGCAGCCCTGGGACAGGGGCAACTAATGAAAAACTGTTTTTT. Amino acids: CASSPGTGATNEKLFF.

The genes are TRBV6-6 and TRBJ1-1; possible D gene TRBD1, 5 bases. This CDR3 spans 14 amino acids. Germline V gene data show CDR1 as MNHNY and CDR2 as SVGAGI (reference sequence). The V and J ends lost 7 bases and 1 base respectively, with 13 bases between them. The CDR3 DNA reads as TGTGCCAGCACCTTGGGAGGGACGAACACTGAAGCTTTCTTT. Protein: CASTLGGTNTEAFF.

The chain carries TRBV6-5 and TRBJ1-6, with TRBD1 matching 7 bases. The CDR3 spans 13 residues. The germline gives CDR1 MNHEY, CDR2 SVGAGI. Trimming took 9 bases from V and 7 from J; bases not matched to a gene: 6. Written as DNA, the CDR3 is TGTGCCAGTCAGGGGGGTCAAAATTCACCCCTCCACTTT. It codes for CASQGGQNSPLHF.

The rearrangement joins TRBV6-6 to TRBJ1-4; D gene uncertain. Trimming removed 5 bases at V and 0 bases at J, with 7 bases between. Per the germline V gene, CDR1 is MNHNY and CDR2 is SVGAGI (reference sequence). The CDR3 contains 14 residues. Written as DNA, the CDR3 is TGTGCCAGCAGTAGAGGTGCAACTAATGAAAAACTGTTTTTT. This codes for CASSRGATNEKLFF.